This note documents a single T cell receptor (beta chain) sequence. This record comes from a study of blood T cell repertoires in COVID-19. About the research overall: The origin of the acute and convalescent COVID-19 samples was the United States, Italy and Spain. Sources were T cells, B-cell-depleted T cells, or PBMCs; the material itself was cDNA or gDNA.

Authors' data handling: The authors estimated nucleated cell counts from reference gene primer amplification. The repertoire was sequenced with immunoSEQ multiplex PCR; TCRdb's copy has only in-frame clones and lacks some. D and trimming come from the DNA, and the V and J calls and clone size come from that table. The data hold approximately 260,000 clones, with about 87% observed a single time. Per the germline V gene, CDR1 is MNHEY and CDR2 is SVGAGI. V lost 4 bases and J 10 bases, leaving 8 bases between the germline ends. The CDR3 has 12 residues. This rearrangement joins TRBV6-5 to TRBJ1-6, with a tentative D call TRBD1 (5 bases). The specimen sequenced was peripheral blood. The clonotype comes from a woman between 40 and 55 years old with acute or convalescent COVID-19. CDR3 residues: CASSSGGSPLHF. The CDR3 nucleotides read TGTGCCAGCAGTTCCGGGGGGTCACCCCTCCACTTT.